Presented here are 23 T cell receptor beta chains from one specimen sequenced in a study of shared clonotypes between healthy human individuals. Produced via immunoSEQ multiplex PCR; TCRdb's table is partial and in-frame only. The data show about 1.4 million clones, approximately 97% seen once. Sequences were obtained from naive CD4+ T cells sorted from blood. Indicated subset: CD45RA+ positively selected. All receptors come from a man aged 25 to 40 in good health.

The chain is built from TRBV19 and TRBJ1-1, with 7 bases that match TRBD1. Trimming at V came to 2 bases and at J to 7 bases, leaving 10 bases not matched to a gene. CDR1 and CDR2 (germline): LNHDA, SQIVND (reference sequence). This CDR3 is built from 15 residues. CDR3 DNA sequence: TGTGCCAGTAGTATAATCTCAGCAGGGGACAGTGAAGCTTTCTTT. It is translated as CASSIISAGDSEAFF.

The gene calls are TRBV7-2 and TRBJ2-5; the D gene is possibly TRBD1 (5 bases). CDR3 length: 15 residues. The V end was cut by 5 bases, the J end by 1 base, with 14 bases between. Germline CDR1 is SGHTA and CDR2 is FQGNSA. CDR3 coding DNA: TGTGCCAGCAGCGTATTCAGGGCTTTCCAAGAGACCCAGTACTTC. Translation gives CASSVFRAFQETQYF.

The table lists this clone with a count of one. The chain uses TRBV2 and TRBJ1-2; D perhaps matches TRBD1 (5 bases). The V end was cut by 6 bases, the J end by 3 bases, with 11 bases between. The germline V gene has CDR1 SNHLY and CDR2 FYNNEI. The CDR3 runs to 13 residues. The CDR3 sequence: CASSTGGDYGYTF. CDR3 nucleotides: TGTGCCAGCAGCACCGGGGGAGACTATGGCTACACCTTC.

V and J are TRBV5-4 and TRBJ2-1; 10 positions agree with TRBD2. Germline assignment: CDR1 SGHNT and CDR2 YYREEE (reference sequence). There are 16 residues in the CDR3. Germline trimming cut 1 base from V and 6 bases from J; bases unmatched to any gene: 7. The CDR3 spells CASSLRLAGDINEQFF. CDR3 bases: TGTGCCAGCAGCTTGCGTCTAGCGGGAGATATCAATGAGCAGTTCTTC.

The chain has TRBV19 and TRBJ2-2, with 7 bases identical to TRBD2. Germline CDR1 and CDR2: LNHDA and SQIVND (reference sequence). This CDR3 has 13 residues. V was pared by 6 bases and J by 6 bases, with 4 bases of the junction left unmatched. The CDR3 DNA is TGTGCCAGTAGCACGGGGGGTCCCGGGGAGCTGTTTTTT. This codes for CASSTGGPGELFF.

The chain links TRBV5-6 to TRBJ1-4, with 9 bases matching TRBD1. V lost 4 bases and J lost 7; bases outside the gene matches: 2. From germline, CDR1 is SGHDT and CDR2 YYEEEE. This CDR3 has 13 amino acids. The CDR3 loop is CASSEDRGEKLFF. Here the CDR3 DNA reads TGTGCCAGCAGCGAGGACAGGGGTGAAAAACTGTTTTTT.

J is TRBJ2-1 and V is TRBV29-1; D may be TRBD2 (5 bases). Looked up from germline, CDR1 is SQVTM and CDR2 is ANQGSEA. Trimming removed 7 bases from V and 6 bases from J, with 19 bases in between. CDR3 length: 14 amino acids. The CDR3 loop reads CSAKLRVAPNEQFF. CDR3 nucleotides: TGCAGCGCCAAGTTGAGGGTAGCCCCCAATGAGCAGTTCTTC.

In the case of this clone: The sample holds other DNA sequences that translate to the same CDR3. The chain has TRBV6-1 and TRBJ2-5; TRBD2 aligns across 13 bases. The trim removed 7 bases at V and 5 bases at J, leaving 4 bases unmatched. The germline CDR1 and CDR2 sequences are MNHNS and SASEGT. CDR3 length: 14 amino acids. The CDR3 is CASIGLAGVETQYF. CDR3 sequence (DNA): TGTGCCAGCATTGGACTAGCGGGAGTTGAGACCCAGTACTTC.

The DNA for the CDR3 is TGTGCCAGCTCACGACGGACTAGCGGGAGGCAGGGGACAGATACGCAGTATTTT. Translated, it gives CASSRRTSGRQGTDTQYF. The chain combines TRBV18 with TRBJ2-3, with 14 bases identical to TRBD2. This CDR3 comprises 18 residues. Germline assignment: CDR1 KGHSH and CDR2 LQKENI. V was pared by 4 bases and J by 3 bases, with 9 bases of the junction left unmatched.

This clone was recorded once. The CDR3 DNA is TGTGCCAGTAGGGACCTCGACAGGGGAAATGGCTACACCTTC. Protein product: CASRDLDRGNGYTF. The V call is TRBV19, the J call TRBJ1-2; 8 bases are a match to TRBD1. Per the germline V gene, CDR1 is LNHDA and CDR2 is SQIVND (reference sequence). With 6 bases clipped from V and 6 bases from J, the junction kept 9 bases outside the gene matches. CDR3 length equals 14 residues.

This clone occurred a few times. Other DNA sequences in this specimen translate into the identical CDR3. The gene calls are TRBV29-1 and TRBJ1-2; possibly TRBD1 for D (6 bases). The V end was cut by 7 bases, the J end by 3 bases, with 12 bases between. This CDR3 region has 12 residues. In germline, CDR1 is SQVTM, CDR2 ANQGSEA. CDR3: CSAGEGDYGYTF. The CDR3 nucleotides read TGCAGCGCTGGGGAGGGGGACTATGGCTACACCTTC.

The rearrangement joins TRBV10-3 to TRBJ2-2; TRBD1 is a possible D gene (5 bases). V was shortened by 4 bases and J by 5 bases, with 11 bases between the two germline ends. Germline V CDR1 and CDR2: ENHRY, SYGVKD. This CDR3 comprises 14 residues. DNA for the CDR3: TGTGCCATCAGTGCTCAGGGAAAAACCGGGGAGCTGTTTTTT. It is translated as CAISAQGKTGELFF.

This clone has a single count. CDR3 nucleotides: TGTGCCAGCAGCTTAGTGGGAGGACTAGATGGCTACACCTTC. Translated, it gives CASSLVGGLDGYTF. The J gene is TRBJ1-2, the V gene TRBV11-2, with unresolved D. Germline V gene lookup returns CDR1 SGHAT and CDR2 FQNNGV. The V and J ends lost 1 base and 6 bases respectively, with 12 bases between them. The length of the CDR3 is 14 residues.

The chain employs TRBV4-1 and TRBJ2-3; possibly TRBD2 for D (6 bases). V was clipped by 6 bases and J by 0 bases, with 16 bases between them. Germline V gene sequence: CDR1 MGHRA, CDR2 YSYEKL. The CDR3 is 16 residues long. The CDR3 here is CASRQPGDTSTDTQYF. As DNA, the CDR3 is TGCGCCAGCAGACAGCCGGGAGACACTAGCACAGATACGCAGTATTTT.

The rearrangement links TRBV4-3 to TRBJ1-4, with a possible D match to TRBD1 (5 bases). CDR1 is LGHNA and CDR2 is YSLEER in the germline V gene. The CDR3 is made up of 13 amino acids. The V gene lost 1 base and the J gene lost 11 bases, with 11 bases spanning the gap. The CDR3: CASSQAGTGKLFF. As DNA, the CDR3 is TGCGCCAGCAGCCAAGCTGGGACCGGGAAACTGTTTTTT.

For the CDR3, the DNA is TGTGCCAGCAGTGTGGGACCTAACTATGGCTACACCTTC. Protein product: CASSVGPNYGYTF. The chain couples TRBV6-4 to TRBJ1-2; D is possibly TRBD1 (5 bases). The germline CDR1 and CDR2 sequences are MRHNA and SNTAGT. The CDR3 totals 13 residues. Deletions cut 4 bases from V and 0 bases from J, with 6 bases between.

The V and J genes are TRBV6-4 and TRBJ2-2; D is unclear. The V gene lost 5 bases and the J gene lost 4 bases, with 8 bases spanning the gap. This CDR3 has 13 amino acids. From germline, CDR1 is MRHNA and CDR2 SNTAGT. CDR3 nucleotide sequence: TGTGCCAGCAGTTCGACCGGCACCGGGGAGCTGTTTTTT. Encoded protein: CASSSTGTGELFF.

The chain employs TRBV11-2 and TRBJ2-5; D is unclear. This CDR3 is 14 amino acids long. The V gene lost 1 base and the J gene lost 2 bases, with 8 bases spanning the gap. Germline V gene lookup returns CDR1 SGHAT and CDR2 FQNNGV. CDR3 in DNA: TGTGCCAGCAGCTTAGTTCTAACACAAGAGACCCAGTACTTC. Residues: CASSLVLTQETQYF.

The rearrangement uses TRBV27 and TRBJ2-3; possible D gene TRBD1, 5 bases. V lost 5 bases and J 4 bases, leaving 16 bases between the germline ends. Germline V gene lookup returns CDR1 MNHEY and CDR2 SMNVEV (reference sequence). This CDR3 contains 15 residues. CDR3 coding DNA: TGTGCCAGCAGTAAGCAAGCCCACAGGTCAGATACGCAGTATTTT. It is translated as CASSKQAHRSDTQYF.

In this sample, this clone turned up once. The chain uses TRBV2 and TRBJ1-1, with 7 bases matching TRBD1. This CDR3 has 13 amino acids. V trimming: 6 bases; J trimming: 6 bases; junction bases outside the gene matches: 7. CDR1 is SNHLY, CDR2 FYNNEI, per germline. As DNA, the CDR3 is TGTGCCAGCAGCCGGGACAGCCTCCCTGAAGCTTTCTTT. The encoded protein is CASSRDSLPEAFF.

The chain couples TRBV7-3 to TRBJ2-5; D not certain. V lost 4 bases and J lost 2, with 14 bases in between. CDR1 and CDR2 (germline): SGHTA, FQGTGA. The CDR3 is made up of 15 amino acids. The CDR3 nucleotides are TGTGCCAGCAGCTCACTTCCGGCGGCTCAAGAGACCCAGTACTTC. This codes for CASSSLPAAQETQYF.

The V gene is TRBV14, the J gene TRBJ2-3, with D maybe TRBD2 (6 bases). The CDR3 is 14 residues long. Trimming took 4 bases from V and 4 from J, leaving 12 bases between them. Germline V gene data show CDR1 as SGHDN and CDR2 as FVKESK. CDR3 amino acids: CASSRREHSDTQYF. DNA for the CDR3: TGTGCCAGCAGCCGACGGGAGCACTCAGATACGCAGTATTTT.

The CDR3 coding sequence is TGCGCCAGCAGCGGGGTCGTGGGGGCCCTAGCAGTTTACGAGCAGTACTTC. Protein sequence: CASSGVVGALAVYEQYF. The chain has TRBV5-1 and TRBJ2-7, with D possibly matching TRBD1 (6 bases). Germline CDR1 is SGHRS and CDR2 is YFSETQ. Trimming stripped 4 bases from V and 4 bases from J, with 24 bases between. CDR3 length: 17 residues.